These 10 T cell receptor beta chains came from one sample sequenced in a study of blood T cells in healthy people across ages. It was with a sample-barcoded 5' primer and a J-beta primer mix that a second PCR of about 7 to 12 cycles was run. In TCRdb, the 5' RACE reads were re-called with MiXCR into one record per CDR3 protein. Of fewer than 1 million distinct CDR3 sequences in the sample, roughly 44% were seen once. The sample consisted of blood. The receptors originated from a man aged 55-75 years in good health.

The DNA of the CDR3 is TGTGCCAGCATGGGGGGACGGACCTACGAGCAGTACTTC. This sequence encodes CASMGGRTYEQYF. The J gene is TRBJ2-7, the V gene TRBV2; possibly TRBD2 for D (6 bases). V shed 7 bases and J shed 2 bases, with 12 bases lying between them. This CDR3 is 13 amino acids long. Germline CDR1 is SNHLY and CDR2 is FYNNEI. The entire variable domain, with the rest obtained from reference TRBV2 and TRBJ2-7, is as follows: EPEVTQTPSHQVTQMGQEVILRCVPISNHLYFYWYRQILGQKVEFLVSFYNNEISEKSEIFDDQFSVERPDGSNFTLKIRSTKLEDSAMYFCASMGGRTYEQYFGPGTRLTVT.

The CDR3: CASEAGGTYNEQFF. Here the CDR3 DNA reads TGTGCCAGTGAAGCGGGGGGCACCTACAATGAGCAGTTCTTC. The chain employs TRBV6-5 and TRBJ2-1, with TRBD2 matching over 9 bases. This CDR3 spans 14 amino acids. The J segment lost 2 bases and the V segment lost 9 bases, leaving 5 bases of the junction unmatched. Germline lookup yields CDR1 MNHEY and CDR2 SVGAGI.

This clonotype was seen more than once but under ten times. V gene TRBV12-3 or TRBV12-4 combines with J gene TRBJ2-7, with 9 bases that match TRBD2. V gave up 2 bases and J gave up 3 bases; unmatched junction bases: 5. This CDR3 contains 15 residues. CDR3 nucleotides: TGTGCCAGCAGTTTAAGTAGCGGGGGCCGCTACGAGCAGTACTTC. Amino acids: CASSLSSGGRYEQYF.

This clonotype was observed many times. The chain has TRBV27 and TRBJ2-1; no clear D. This CDR3 is 10 amino acids long. CDR1 is MNHEY and CDR2 is SMNVEV in the germline V gene (reference sequence). Deletions cut 11 bases from V and 9 bases from J, with 11 bases between. The CDR3 bases are TGTGCCCACACCTGGGGTGAGCAGTTCTTC. Its protein product is CAHTWGEQFF.

DNA for the CDR3: TGCAGTGCTAGAGATTTGGGAGATACGCAGTATTTT. Amino acid sequence: CSARDLGDTQYF. This chain connects TRBV20-1 to TRBJ2-3; D is unclear. The CDR3 spans 12 residues. V lost 0 bases, J lost 5 bases, and 6 bases lay in between. CDR1 is DFQATT, CDR2 SNEGSKA, per germline (reference sequence).

This clonotype was observed at least ten times. The rearrangement links TRBV29-1 to TRBJ2-5; D is tentatively TRBD1 or TRBD2 (5 bases each). The CDR3 is 14 residues long. Trimming took off 6 bases at V and 2 bases at J, with 16 bases between the two ends. Looked up from germline, CDR1 is SQVTM and CDR2 is ANQGSEA. In DNA, the CDR3 is TGCAGCGTCCTCTGGGACCTACCTCAAGAGACCCAGTACTTC. Its protein is CSVLWDLPQETQYF.

The chain joins TRBV18 to TRBJ2-1; tentatively, D is TRBD1 (6 bases). The germline CDR1 and CDR2 sequences are KGHSH and LQKENI. CDR3 size: 13 residues. Trimming removed 2 bases from V and 6 bases from J, with 8 bases in between. CDR3 residues: CASSPTQGNEQFF. In DNA form, the CDR3 reads TGTGCCAGCTCACCAACACAGGGCAATGAGCAGTTCTTC.

There are many counts of this clonotype. This chain joins TRBV4-1 and TRBJ1-2, with 10 bases identical to TRBD1. The CDR3 runs to 13 residues. In germline, CDR1 is MGHRA, CDR2 YSYEKL. V was clipped by 3 bases and J by 8 bases; unmatched bases: 3. The CDR3 region has the DNA TGCGCCAGCAGCCACGACAGGGGGCAAGGCTACACCTTC. It encodes CASSHDRGQGYTF.

The chain uses TRBV5-1 and TRBJ1-5, with D perhaps matching TRBD1 (5 bases). The CDR3 is 16 amino acids. Trimming removed 2 bases at V and 0 bases at J, with 12 bases between. Germline CDR1 reads SGHRS; CDR2 reads YFSETQ. CDR3 residues: CASSLYNGHSNQPQHF. The CDR3, as DNA: TGCGCCAGCAGCTTATACAACGGACATAGCAATCAGCCCCAGCATTTT.

V and J are TRBV15 and TRBJ2-3; 9 bases agree with TRBD1. The J segment lost 4 bases and the V segment lost 4 bases, leaving 6 bases of the junction unmatched. Germline CDR1 LNHNV, CDR2 YYDKDF (reference sequence). The CDR3 loop spans 15 amino acids. CDR3 protein: CATSKDRGRADTQYF. The CDR3, as DNA: TGTGCCACCAGCAAGGACAGGGGCCGGGCAGATACGCAGTATTTT.